These 18 T cell receptor beta chains were sequenced from one sample in a study of early stage breast cancer tumors. Sequencing was performed with immunoSEQ multiplex PCR; in TCRdb, only in-frame clones are kept and a portion is missing. Of about 10,000 clones in the sample, more than 60% were seen once. The sample taken for sequencing was normal breast tissue next to the tumor. The receptors here all came from a person in their 40s with breast cancer.

The genes are TRBV11-2 and TRBJ1-2, with TRBD1 as a possible D gene (6 bases). Trimming removed 2 bases from V and 7 bases from J, with 17 bases in between. The CDR3 contains 15 residues. Germline values: CDR1 SGHAT, CDR2 FQNNGV. CDR3 region: CASSLSAGARSGYTF. The CDR3 nucleotides read TGTGCCAGCAGCTTATCTGCGGGGGCGAGGTCTGGCTACACCTTC. The whole variable domain, remainder taken from reference TRBV11-2 and TRBJ1-2, is EAGVAQSPRYKIIEKRQSVAFWCNPISGHATLYWYQQILGQGPKLLIQFQNNGVVDDSQLPKDRFSAERLKGVDSTLKIQPAKLEDSAVYLCASSLSAGARSGYTFGSGTRLTVV.

The chain couples TRBV18 to TRBJ2-7; no reliable D call. This CDR3 region has 15 residues. V was trimmed by 2 bases and J by 2 bases, leaving 13 bases between them. Germline CDR1 is KGHSH and CDR2 is LQKENI. This CDR3 is CASSPSAGGPYEQYF. CDR3 nucleotide sequence: TGTGCCAGCTCACCATCCGCCGGCGGCCCCTACGAGCAGTACTTC.

V usage is TRBV7-9 and J usage is TRBJ2-3; no firm D call. Germline values: CDR1 SEHNR, CDR2 FQNEAQ (reference sequence). Trimming left V 2 bases short and J 5 bases short, with 8 bases between. The CDR3 is 13 amino acids. CDR3 DNA sequence: TGTGCCAGCAGCTTACTCTGGGGAGATACGCAGTATTTT. Protein sequence: CASSLLWGDTQYF.

This clone is medium-sized by share. V and J are TRBV5-6 and TRBJ1-5; 8 nucleotides line up with TRBD1. The CDR3 spans 17 residues. The junction had 10 bases not matched to a gene; V was cut back by 0 bases and J by 5 bases. The V gene's germline CDR1 is SGHDT and CDR2 YYEEEE. CDR3 nucleotide sequence: TGTGCCAGCAGCTTGGGGGTCTATGGACAGGGACATCAGCCCCAGCATTTT. Protein: CASSLGVYGQGHQPQHF.

This CDR3 is CASSLVQGRNEQFF. The CDR3, as DNA: TGCGCCAGCAGCTTGGTCCAGGGCAGGAATGAGCAGTTCTTC. The gene calls are TRBV5-1 and TRBJ2-1, with TRBD1 as a possible D gene (5 bases). The V gene's germline CDR1 is SGHRS and CDR2 YFSETQ. Deletions cut 0 bases from V and 7 bases from J, with 11 bases between. The CDR3 covers 14 residues.

CDR3 bases: TGCAGTGCTAGTACCGGAGATGAGCAGTTCTTC. Translating gives CSASTGDEQFF. The V and J genes are TRBV20-1 and TRBJ2-1; D ambiguous. This CDR3 has 11 amino acids. V lost 3 bases, J lost 8 bases, and 8 bases lay in between. Germline CDR1 DFQATT, CDR2 SNEGSKA (reference sequence).

This clone came up once. V gene TRBV6-5 combines with J gene TRBJ1-5, with 9 nucleotides matching TRBD1. Germline V gene sequence: CDR1 MNHEY, CDR2 SVGAGI. The CDR3 extends over 15 amino acids. Unmatched junction bases numbered 3, after V lost 2 bases and J lost 4 bases. In DNA, the CDR3 is TGTGCCAGCAGTTACGGACAGGGGCCGAATCAGCCCCAGCATTTT. This gives the protein CASSYGQGPNQPQHF.

This clone was recorded only once. The V and J genes are TRBV7-9 and TRBJ2-7, with no clear D. The CDR3 totals 12 residues. CDR1 is SEHNR and CDR2 is FQNEAQ in the germline V gene (reference sequence). The ends were cut back, 4 bases at V and 0 bases at J, with 4 bases in the middle. The CDR3 reads CASSSLSYEQYF. Here the CDR3 DNA reads TGTGCCAGCAGCTCCCTCTCCTACGAGCAGTACTTC.

V is TRBV6-5 and J is TRBJ2-7; perhaps TRBD2 as D (6 bases). This CDR3 has 15 amino acids. V was clipped by 2 bases and J by 5 bases, with 16 bases between them. Per germline, CDR1 MNHEY and CDR2 SVGAGI. CDR3 region: CASSYTTRGYHEQYF. The CDR3 nucleotides read TGTGCCAGCAGTTACACGACCCGGGGGTATCACGAGCAGTACTTC.

The chain has TRBV30 and TRBJ2-2; D may be TRBD2 (6 bases). The CDR3 is 13 amino acids. V lost 3 bases and J lost 6, with 11 bases in between. Germline assignment: CDR1 GTSNPN and CDR2 SVGIG (reference sequence). The CDR3 DNA reads as TGTGCCTGGAGCCTCGGAGGGCCCGGGGAGCTGTTTTTT. It codes for CAWSLGGPGELFF.

This clone is labeled medium-sized. This sequence joins TRBV20-1 and TRBJ1-2; D is ambiguous. V lost 3 bases to trimming and J lost 3 bases, with 5 bases between them. This CDR3 has 11 amino acids. Per germline, CDR1 DFQATT and CDR2 SNEGSKA (reference sequence). The CDR3 coding sequence is TGCAGTGCTAGGGAGGACTATGGCTACACCTTC. Amino acid sequence: CSAREDYGYTF.

This rearrangement joins TRBV30 to TRBJ2-7; TRBD1 agrees at 11 bases. The CDR3 is 15 residues long. Germline V gene lookup returns CDR1 GTSNPN and CDR2 SVGIG (reference sequence). V dropped 2 bases and J dropped 6; count of bases not matched to a gene: 9. The CDR3 DNA reads as TGTGCCTGGAGTCCAGGGACAGGGGGTTATAGCGAGCAGTACTTC. Translating gives CAWSPGTGGYSEQYF.

The V call is TRBV11-2, the J call TRBJ2-7; unclear D gene. The germline V gene has CDR1 SGHAT and CDR2 FQNNGV. V dropped 7 bases and J dropped 2 bases, with 15 bases sitting between them. The CDR3 extends over 14 amino acids. The CDR3 sequence is CASTLQTGTYEQYF. In nucleotides, the CDR3 is TGTGCCAGCACCCTTCAGACTGGCACCTACGAGCAGTACTTC. Full variable domain (rest looked up from reference TRBV11-2 and TRBJ2-7): EAGVAQSPRYKIIEKRQSVAFWCNPISGHATLYWYQQILGQGPKLLIQFQNNGVVDDSQLPKDRFSAERLKGVDSTLKIQPAKLEDSAVYLCASTLQTGTYEQYFGPGTRLTVT.

The V and J genes are TRBV5-1 and TRBJ2-2; perhaps TRBD2 as D (5 bases). V was cut by 0 bases and J by 3 bases, with 9 bases left in between. The germline V gene has CDR1 SGHRS and CDR2 YFSETQ. The CDR3 has 15 amino acids. Here the CDR3 reads CASSLGRRYTGELFF. Written as DNA, the CDR3 is TGCGCCAGCAGCTTGGGGAGGCGATACACCGGGGAGCTGTTTTTT. The entire variable domain, with the rest obtained from reference TRBV5-1 and TRBJ2-2, is as follows: KAGVTQTPRYLIKTRGQQVTLSCSPISGHRSVSWYQQTPGQGLQFLFEYFSETQRNKGNFPGRFSGRQFSNSRSEMNVSTLELGDSALYLCASSLGRRYTGELFFGEGSRLTVL.

V is TRBV6-5 and J is TRBJ1-5; 8 bases fit TRBD1. Germline CDR1 is MNHEY and CDR2 is SVGAGI. Trimming cost V 5 bases and J 0 bases; bases outside gene matches: 3. The CDR3 is 15 amino acids. The CDR3 DNA sequence: TGTGCCAGCAGTGTTGACAGGGGTAGCAATCAGCCCCAGCATTTT. Translated, it gives CASSVDRGSNQPQHF.

V gene TRBV6-5 combines with J gene TRBJ2-7, with 9 bases that match TRBD1. Germline V gives CDR1 MNHEY, CDR2 SVGAGI. This CDR3 comprises 14 residues. V trimming: 8 bases; J trimming: 1 base; junction bases outside the gene matches: 6. The chain's CDR3 is CASVSGTGSYEQYF. In DNA form, the CDR3 reads TGTGCCAGCGTTTCCGGGACAGGGTCCTACGAGCAGTACTTC.

The chain employs TRBV7-2 and TRBJ1-4; D gene uncertain. This CDR3 is 17 amino acids long. Germline CDR1 is SGHTA and CDR2 is FQGNSA. Trimming left V 2 bases short and J 10 bases short, with 23 bases between. The CDR3 DNA follows: TGTGCCAGCAGCTTAAGGGTCTCAGGCTTAGGGAGCGGAAAACTGTTTTTT. Translation: CASSLRVSGLGSGKLFF. Together with reference TRBV7-2 and TRBJ1-4, the CDR3 gives the full variable domain: GAGVSQSPSNKVTEKGKDVELRCDPISGHTALYWYRQSLGQGLEFLIYFQGNSAPDKSGLPSDRFSAERTGGSVSTLTIQRTQQEDSAVYLCASSLRVSGLGSGKLFFGSGTQLSVL.

The rearrangement joins TRBV7-9 to TRBJ1-3, with TRBD1 matching over 7 bases. The germline CDR1 and CDR2 sequences are SEHNR and FQNEAQ (reference sequence). The length of the CDR3 is 14 residues. V lost 1 base to trimming and J lost 7 bases; unmatched junction nucleotides: 4. Here the CDR3 DNA reads TGTGCCAGCAGCTTAGATGGCAGGGGGAACACCATATATTTT. It is translated as CASSLDGRGNTIYF.